A single sample gave rise to the 10 T cell receptor beta chains below, sequenced in a study of CD8 T cells in ankylosing spondylitis. Study observations and caveats: Made up of eight highly homologous variants, a TCR beta motif appeared characteristic of ankylosing spondylitis blood.

No antigen has been assigned to these receptors. MiXCR, run by TCRdb on the 5' RACE reads, gives a single entry per CDR3 protein. Of 650,000 to 800,000 distinct CDR3 sequences listed, around 17% are singletons. Sample: blood, either unsorted or a sorted T cell fraction (not recorded which). The receptors come from a male donor with ankylosing spondylitis.

The chain carries TRBV28 and TRBJ2-7; no clear D. CDR3 length: 14 amino acids. The germline V and J ends were trimmed by 3 bases and 4 bases, with 13 bases remaining between them. The germline V gene has CDR1 MDHEN and CDR2 SYDVKM. Written as DNA, the CDR3 is TGTGCCAGCAGTTTGCCCCTCCCGGTTTACGAGCAGTACTTC. Its protein is CASSLPLPVYEQYF.

The chain joins TRBV5-5 to TRBJ1-4; 9 bases are shared with TRBD1. Germline CDR1 and CDR2: SGHKS and YYEKEE (reference sequence). The trim removed 4 bases at V and 2 bases at J, leaving 6 bases unmatched. The CDR3 runs 16 residues. The CDR3 sequence: CASSPGQGITNEKLFF. The CDR3 nucleotides read TGTGCCAGCAGCCCCGGACAGGGGATCACTAATGAAAAACTGTTTTTT.

CDR3 amino acids: CASSQDSAGLDYGYTF. For the CDR3, the DNA is TGCGCCAGCAGCCAAGATTCCGCAGGGCTAGACTATGGCTACACCTTC. V gene TRBV4-1 combines with J gene TRBJ1-2, with TRBD1 as a possible D gene (5 bases). The CDR3 totals 16 residues. V dropped 0 bases and J dropped 3 bases, with 14 bases sitting between them. Germline CDR1 MGHRA, CDR2 YSYEKL.

This clonotype was seen only a few times. The CDR3 here is CSVVQWDLKETQYF. CDR3 DNA sequence: TGCAGCGTCGTACAATGGGACCTGAAAGAGACCCAGTACTTC. This chain joins TRBV29-1 and TRBJ2-5; TRBD1 or TRBD2 may be the D gene (5 bases each). The CDR3 has 14 residues. Germline V gene data show CDR1 as SQVTM and CDR2 as ANQGSEA. The V end was cut by 6 bases, the J end by 3 bases, with 17 bases between.

Note on this clonotype: A clone one base away is much larger, so this may be a read error. The V call is TRBV7-9, the J call TRBJ2-3; D remains ambiguous. V was cut by 5 bases and J by 0 bases, with 6 bases left in between. This CDR3 has 13 amino acids. The germline gives CDR1 SEHNR, CDR2 FQNEAQ (reference sequence). CDR3 coding DNA: TGTGCCAGCAGCCAAATTAGCACAGATACGCAGTATTTT. Protein sequence: CASSQISTDTQYF.

The table lists this clonotype with many counts. This rearrangement joins TRBV20-1 to TRBJ1-2; perhaps TRBD1 as D (6 bases). The ends were cut back, 0 bases at V and 4 bases at J, with 12 bases in the middle. This CDR3 is 14 amino acids long. Germline V gives CDR1 DFQATT, CDR2 SNEGSKA (reference sequence). The CDR3, as DNA: TGCAGTGCTAGAGATTATAGACAGGTCTATGGCTACACCTTC. This codes for CSARDYRQVYGYTF.

This sequence joins TRBV4-2 and TRBJ2-1, with D perhaps TRBD1 (5 bases). This CDR3 spans 15 amino acids. V shed 0 bases and J shed 9 bases, with 15 bases lying between them. Germline CDR1 and CDR2: LGHNA and YNFKEQ. The DNA of the CDR3 is TGTGCCAGCAGCCAAGAGGGGCTAGAAGTCTCTGAGCAGTTCTTC. Its translation: CASSQEGLEVSEQFF.

The chain links TRBV24-1 to TRBJ2-2; weak D call: TRBD2 (6 bases). The CDR3 has 16 amino acids. Between the trimmed V and J ends, which lost 5 bases and 0 bases, there was a span of 12 bases. Germline loops: CDR1 KGHDR, CDR2 SFDVKD. The CDR3 spells CATSGGAGTNTGELFF. The CDR3 DNA sequence: TGTGCCACCAGTGGCGGAGCGGGCACGAACACCGGGGAGCTGTTTTTT.

This clonotype was counted many times. The chain links TRBV29-1 to TRBJ2-1; perhaps D is TRBD1 or TRBD2 (5 bases each). This CDR3 contains 13 residues. Trimming pared 1 base from V and 8 bases from J, leaving 12 bases between. Per germline, CDR1 SQVTM and CDR2 ANQGSEA. CDR3 DNA: TGCAGCGTTGAAGTGGACACGGGGTATGAGCAGTTCTTC. The encoded protein is CSVEVDTGYEQFF.

This clonotype showed up many times. The chain combines TRBV4-3 with TRBJ2-7; no reliable D call. This CDR3 has 16 amino acids. Germline lookup yields CDR1 LGHNA and CDR2 YSLEER. With 1 base removed from V and 1 base from J, the gap between germline ends came to 14 bases. This CDR3 is CASSQVFLNGSYEQYF. In nucleotides, the CDR3 is TGCGCCAGCAGCCAAGTTTTTCTCAACGGATCCTACGAGCAGTACTTC.